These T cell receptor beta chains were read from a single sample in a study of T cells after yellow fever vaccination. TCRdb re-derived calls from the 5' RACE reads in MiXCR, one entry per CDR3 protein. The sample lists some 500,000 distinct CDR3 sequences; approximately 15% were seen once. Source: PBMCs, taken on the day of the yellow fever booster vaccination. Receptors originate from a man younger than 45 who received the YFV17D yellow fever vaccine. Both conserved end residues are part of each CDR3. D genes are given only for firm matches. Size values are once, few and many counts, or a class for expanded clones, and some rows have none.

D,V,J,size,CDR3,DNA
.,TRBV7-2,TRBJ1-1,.,CASSSAGVITTEAFF,TGTGCCAGCAGCTCCGCAGGGGTAATCACCACTGAAGCTTTCTTT
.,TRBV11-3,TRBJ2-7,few,CASSLEGGSTYEQYF,TGTGCCAGCAGCTTAGAGGGCGGCAGTACCTACGAGCAGTACTTC
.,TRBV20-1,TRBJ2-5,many,CSARTNPQETQYF,TGCAGTGCTAGGACCAACCCCCAAGAGACCCAGTACTTC
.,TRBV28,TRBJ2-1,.,CASSPPTTGNEQFF,TGTGCCAGCAGTCCACCCACGACAGGAAATGAGCAGTTCTTC
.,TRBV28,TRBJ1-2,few,CASSLTSVGGYTF,TGTGCCAGCAGTCTCACATCCGTGGGGGGCTACACCTTC
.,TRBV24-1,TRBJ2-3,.,CATSAGTDTQYF,TGTGCCACCAGTGCCGGCACAGATACGCAGTATTTT
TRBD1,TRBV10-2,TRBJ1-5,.,CASSDGTGDSNQPQHF,TGCGCCAGCAGCGATGGGACAGGGGATAGCAATCAGCCCCAGCATTTT
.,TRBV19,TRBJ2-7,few,CASSIGASYEQYF,TGTGCCAGTAGTATCGGGGCCTCCTACGAGCAGTACTTC
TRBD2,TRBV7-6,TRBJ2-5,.,CASSPASSGSRETQYF,TGTGCCAGCAGCCCCGCGTCTAGCGGGAGCCGAGAGACCCAGTACTTC
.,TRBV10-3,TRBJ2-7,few,CAISLSEEYEQYF,TGTGCCATCAGCCTTTCGGAGGAGTACGAGCAGTACTTC
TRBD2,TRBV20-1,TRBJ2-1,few,CSAPRLAVSNEQFF,TGCAGTGCTCCACGACTAGCCGTTAGCAATGAGCAGTTCTTC
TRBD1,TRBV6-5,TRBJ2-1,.,CASSYFRTGGYDEQFF,TGTGCCAGCAGTTACTTTCGGACAGGGGGCTATGATGAGCAGTTCTTC
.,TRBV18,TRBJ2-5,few,CASSPIGTAQETQYF,TGTGCCAGCTCCCCGATAGGGACCGCCCAAGAGACCCAGTACTTC
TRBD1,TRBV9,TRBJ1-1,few,CASSPRATGMNTEAFF,TGTGCCAGCAGCCCCAGGGCGACAGGGATGAACACTGAAGCTTTCTTT
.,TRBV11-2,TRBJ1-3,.,CASSLRSGGTGNTIYF,TGTGCCAGCAGCTTACGGTCGGGGGGCACCGGAAACACCATATATTTT
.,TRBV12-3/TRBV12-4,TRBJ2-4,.,CASSSSERQGIQYF,TGTGCCAGCAGTTCCTCCGAGCGGCAGGGCATTCAGTACTTC
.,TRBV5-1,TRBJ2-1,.,CASSSSPIGLDNEQFF,TGCGCCAGCAGCTCCTCGCCCATCGGATTAGACAATGAGCAGTTCTTC
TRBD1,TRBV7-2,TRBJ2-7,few,CASQRDRPYEQYF,TGTGCCAGCCAGAGGGACAGACCCTACGAGCAGTACTTC
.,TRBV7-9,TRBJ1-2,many,CASSFAQFLTF,TGTGCCAGCAGCTTTGCACAGTTTCTCACCTTC
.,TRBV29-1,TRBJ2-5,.,CSVGTVISRETQYF,TGCAGCGTTGGGACAGTTATTTCAAGGGAGACCCAGTACTTC
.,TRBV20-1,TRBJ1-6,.,CSATRGNSPLHF,TGCAGTGCTACCAGGGGTAATTCACCCCTCCACTTT
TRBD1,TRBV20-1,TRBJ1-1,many,CSARGRTGANTEAFF,TGCAGTGCTAGAGGGCGGACAGGGGCGAACACTGAAGCTTTCTTT
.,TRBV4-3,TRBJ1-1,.,CASSQEGGRGTEAFF,TGCGCCAGCAGCCAAGAGGGGGGGAGGGGCACTGAAGCTTTCTTT
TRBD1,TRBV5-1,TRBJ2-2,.,CASSLLTGRVSGELFF,TGCGCCAGCAGCTTGCTGACAGGGCGGGTTTCCGGGGAGCTGTTTTTT
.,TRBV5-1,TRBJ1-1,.,CASSSEGGNTEAFF,TGCGCCAGCAGCTCCGAGGGGGGGAACACTGAAGCTTTCTTT
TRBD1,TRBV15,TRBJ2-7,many,CATSRDRGGTGGAEQYF,TGTGCCACCAGCAGAGATCGGGGAGGGACAGGGGGGGCCGAGCAGTACTTC
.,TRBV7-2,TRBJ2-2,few,CASSSTGTSNTGELFF,TGTGCCAGCAGCTCGACCGGGACATCGAACACCGGGGAGCTGTTTTTT
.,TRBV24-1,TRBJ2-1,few,CATSDGSHSGQFF,TGTGCCACCAGTGACGGATCCCACAGCGGGCAGTTCTTC
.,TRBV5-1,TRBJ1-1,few,CASSDGFDLRNTEAFF,TGCGCCAGCAGCGACGGGTTTGACCTGAGGAACACTGAAGCTTTCTTT
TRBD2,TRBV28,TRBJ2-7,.,CASRRAGAGFSSYEQYF,TGTGCCAGCAGACGAGCGGGAGCCGGATTTAGCTCCTACGAGCAGTACTTC
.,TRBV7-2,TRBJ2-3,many,CASSFGNGRTDTQYF,TGTGCCAGCAGCTTCGGTAACGGCCGCACAGATACGCAGTATTTT
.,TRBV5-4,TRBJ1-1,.,CASSLPGDWTEAFF,TGTGCCAGCAGCCTCCCAGGGGATTGGACTGAAGCTTTCTTT
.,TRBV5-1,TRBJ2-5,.,CASSSLDFQETQYF,TGCGCCAGCAGCTCCCTGGACTTCCAGGAGACCCAGTACTTC
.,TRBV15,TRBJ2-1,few,CATSILRGDRANNEQFF,TGTGCCACCAGCATTCTGCGCGGGGACAGAGCAAACAATGAGCAGTTCTTC
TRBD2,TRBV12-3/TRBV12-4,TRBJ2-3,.,CASSNGLAGDTQYF,TGTGCCAGCAGTAACGGACTAGCGGGGGATACGCAGTATTTT
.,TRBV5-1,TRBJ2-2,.,CASSLAEYSGELFF,TGCGCCAGCAGCTTGGCCGAGTATTCCGGGGAGCTGTTTTTT
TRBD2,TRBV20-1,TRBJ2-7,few,CSAMPGTSGSYEQYF,TGCAGTGCTATGCCCGGGACTAGCGGGAGCTACGAGCAGTACTTC
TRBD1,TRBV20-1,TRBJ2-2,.,CSARVRWGQGNTGELFF,TGCAGTGCTAGAGTTCGGTGGGGACAGGGGAACACCGGGGAGCTGTTTTTT
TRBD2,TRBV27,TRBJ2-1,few,CASSLIGGRAKDEQFF,TGTGCCAGCAGTTTAATCGGCGGGAGGGCCAAGGATGAGCAGTTCTTC
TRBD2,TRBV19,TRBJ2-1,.,CASSIAGGSWYNEQFF,TGTGCCAGTAGTATAGCGGGAGGGAGTTGGTACAATGAGCAGTTCTTC
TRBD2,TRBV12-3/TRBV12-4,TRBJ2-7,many,CASRWTSGSYEQYF,TGTGCCAGCAGGTGGACTAGCGGCTCCTACGAGCAGTACTTC
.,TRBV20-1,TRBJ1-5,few,CSAKSDTSNQPQHF,TGCAGTGCTAAAAGCGACACTAGCAATCAGCCCCAGCATTTT
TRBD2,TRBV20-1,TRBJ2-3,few,CSAEGGTSGHTDTQYF,TGCAGTGCTGAGGGCGGGACTAGCGGTCACACAGATACGCAGTATTTT
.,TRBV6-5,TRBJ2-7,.,CASGQNYEQYF,TGTGCCAGCGGACAGAACTACGAGCAGTACTTC
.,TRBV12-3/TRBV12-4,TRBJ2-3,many,CASSLVQGTDTQYF,TGTGCCAGCAGTTTGGTACAGGGAACAGATACGCAGTATTTT
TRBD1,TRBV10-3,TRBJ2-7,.,CAISLGTGTSEQYF,TGTGCCATCAGCTTAGGGACAGGGACTTCCGAGCAGTACTTC
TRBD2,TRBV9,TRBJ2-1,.,CASSEYSLGGAYNEQFF,TGTGCCAGCAGCGAATACTCCCTTGGGGGGGCCTACAATGAGCAGTTCTTC
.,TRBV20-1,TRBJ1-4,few,CSTRQAGVEKLFF,TGCAGTACAAGACAGGCCGGGGTTGAAAAACTGTTTTTT
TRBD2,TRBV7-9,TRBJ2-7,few,CASRGSGGGEQYF,TGTGCCAGCCGCGGAAGCGGGGGAGGCGAGCAGTACTTC